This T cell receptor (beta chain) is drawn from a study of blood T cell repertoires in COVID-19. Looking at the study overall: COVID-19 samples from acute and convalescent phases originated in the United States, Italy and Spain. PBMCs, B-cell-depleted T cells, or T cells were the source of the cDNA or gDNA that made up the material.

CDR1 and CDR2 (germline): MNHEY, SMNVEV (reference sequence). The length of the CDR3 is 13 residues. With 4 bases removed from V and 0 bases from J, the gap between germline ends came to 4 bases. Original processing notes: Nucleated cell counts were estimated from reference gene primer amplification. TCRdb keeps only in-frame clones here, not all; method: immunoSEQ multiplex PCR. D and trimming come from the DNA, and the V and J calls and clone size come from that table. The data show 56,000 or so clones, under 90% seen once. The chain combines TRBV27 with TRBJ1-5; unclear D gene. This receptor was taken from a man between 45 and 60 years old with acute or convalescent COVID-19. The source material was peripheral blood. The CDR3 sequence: CASSSFSNQPQHF. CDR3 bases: TGTGCCAGCAGTTCCTTTAGCAATCAGCCCCAGCATTTT.